This TCR beta chain derives from a study of response to subunit inactivated influenza vaccine. CDR3 length: 14 residues. V was clipped by 7 bases and J by 3 bases, with 12 bases between them. General observations from the study: Authors suggested few new T cells are recruited by each seasonal influenza vaccination.

Regarding this clonotype: Its antigen is not identified.

TCRdb used MiXCR to reprocess the RT-PCR reads, holding one entry per CDR3 protein. The sample lists more than 500,000 distinct CDR3 sequences, over 9% occurring once. In addition, the sample was reused for a study of T cells expressing NK-cell markers. That study reports: Template switching by 5'RACE with UMIs generated the TCR beta cDNA. Sorted CD3+CD56-NKG2C+, CD3+CD56+NKG2C+ and CD3+CD56+NKG2C- T cells supplied the TCR beta repertoires. Restriction of the sorted population to alpha-beta TCR T cells was achieved in several experiments with an anti-gamma-delta TCR antibody. Of the CD8+ T cell pool in several donors, about 1.0-7.0% was accounted for by dominant NKG2C+ clonotypes.

This chain uses TRBV12-3 or TRBV12-4 with TRBJ1-4, with D perhaps TRBD1 (5 bases). This sequence was found in a middle-aged man who received an inactivated influenza vaccine. The sample here was PBMCs from blood, taken on the day of vaccination. The CDR3 loop reads CASNPTGANEKLFF. The CDR3 DNA reads as TGTGCCAGCAACCCTACAGGAGCTAATGAAAAACTGTTTTTT.